This T cell receptor beta chain was identified in a study of blood T cell repertoires in COVID-19. The CDR3 extends over 15 amino acids. From germline, CDR1 is SGDLS and CDR2 YYNGEE. V dropped 0 bases and J dropped 2 bases, with 11 bases sitting between them. The repertoire was sequenced with immunoSEQ multiplex PCR; TCRdb's copy has only in-frame clones and lacks some. The sample shows around 78,000 clones, roughly 88% of them seen only once. The sequence was collected from a woman in her fifties or sixties in a cohort sampled during active COVID-19. Sequences were obtained from peripheral blood. The chain recombines TRBV9 with TRBJ1-2; weak D call: TRBD1 (5 bases). The chain's CDR3 is CASSVGPGGNYGYTF. In DNA form, the CDR3 reads TGTGCCAGCAGCGTAGGCCCGGGGGGGAACTATGGCTACACCTTC.